Listed here are 21 T cell receptor beta chains from one sample, sequenced in a study of beta chain features in type 1 diabetes. The antigens for these receptors are not known. What was sequenced were expressed TCRB transcripts, since all of the isolated RNA had been reverse transcribed. TCRdb's copy holds only in-frame clones and misses some; the assay was immunoSEQ multiplex PCR. The data hold 150,000 to 200,000 clones, with almost 65% observed a single time. Notes on the study in general: Across all four CD4+ subsets, people with type 1 diabetes showed modestly shorter TCRB CDR3s.

The sequenced sample consisted of naive CD4+ T cells from blood. These receptors were collected from a man aged 30 to 39 with type 1 diabetes.

Only a few counts were recorded for this clone. The chain couples TRBV29-1 to TRBJ2-7, with 8 bases matching TRBD1. Germline V gene sequence: CDR1 SQVTM, CDR2 ANQGSEA. The CDR3 spans 12 residues. The CDR3 here is CSGQGAHHEQYF. As DNA, the CDR3 is TGCAGTGGTCAGGGGGCTCACCACGAGCAGTACTTC.

The chain is built from TRBV28 and TRBJ2-7; D not resolved. The CDR3 extends over 14 amino acids. Trimming took 4 bases from V and 0 from J, leaving 10 bases between them. Germline assignment: CDR1 MDHEN and CDR2 SYDVKM. The CDR3: CASSSRWGSYEQYF. CDR3 DNA sequence: TGTGCCAGCAGTTCGAGGTGGGGCTCCTACGAGCAGTACTTC.

There are a few counts of this clone. The V call is TRBV18, the J call TRBJ2-5; maybe TRBD2 (5 bases). Germline V CDR1 and CDR2: KGHSH, LQKENI. V was trimmed by 5 bases and J by 3 bases, leaving 10 bases between them. The CDR3 has 13 amino acids. CDR3 residues: CASSARGEETQYF. The DNA of the CDR3 is TGTGCCAGCTCAGCTCGGGGTGAAGAGACCCAGTACTTC. Drawing the rest from reference TRBV18 and TRBJ2-5, the complete variable domain is NAGVMQNPRHLVRRRGQEARLRCSPMKGHSHVYWYRQLPEEGLKFMVYLQKENIIDESGMPKERFSAEFPKEGPSILRIQQVVRGDSAAYFCASSARGEETQYFGPGTRLLVL.

This clone has just one count. The V and J genes are TRBV29-1 and TRBJ2-1; 8 nucleotides agree with TRBD1. CDR1 is SQVTM and CDR2 is ANQGSEA in the germline V gene. The CDR3 contains 14 residues. The trim removed 6 bases at V and 6 bases at J, leaving 10 bases unmatched. The DNA of the CDR3 is TGCAGCGTCGGAACCGGGACAGGTCCCAATGAGCAGTTCTTC. The encoded protein is CSVGTGTGPNEQFF.

The J gene is TRBJ2-7, the V gene TRBV5-4; 9 bases agree with TRBD1. V lost 4 bases, J lost 2 bases, and 4 bases stayed unmatched. Per germline, CDR1 SGHNT and CDR2 YYREEE (reference sequence). The CDR3 is 14 amino acids. The CDR3 loop reads CASSPRQGAYEQYF. CDR3 nucleotide sequence: TGTGCCAGCAGCCCAAGACAGGGGGCCTACGAGCAGTACTTC.

V gene TRBV30 combines with J gene TRBJ2-5; a possible D gene is TRBD2 (5 bases). Germline V CDR1 and CDR2: GTSNPN, SVGIG (reference sequence). Trimming removed 2 bases at V and 7 bases at J, with 17 bases between. The CDR3 covers 14 residues. The CDR3 sequence: CAWSLSQHSGTQYF. CDR3 sequence (DNA): TGTGCCTGGAGTCTATCCCAACACAGCGGGACCCAGTACTTC.

The gene calls are TRBV6-6 and TRBJ2-5, with 8 bases that match TRBD2. After removal of 0 bases from V and 4 bases from J, the junction contained 4 bases not matched to a gene. This CDR3 is 15 amino acids long. CDR1 and CDR2 from the germline V gene are MNHNY and SVGAGI (reference sequence). CDR3 region: CASSYSGGALETQYF. The DNA for the CDR3 is TGTGCCAGCAGTTACTCCGGGGGGGCGTTAGAGACCCAGTACTTC.

This clone was counted only a few times. The chain couples TRBV9 to TRBJ1-5, with a weak D call TRBD1 (5 bases). The germline gives CDR1 SGDLS, CDR2 YYNGEE. The CDR3 covers 16 residues. V gave up 4 bases and J gave up 4 bases, with 18 bases separating them. The CDR3, as DNA: TGTGCCAGCAGCCCCGAAACCGGGACGAATAATCAGCCCCAGCATTTT. As protein: CASSPETGTNNQPQHF.

The CDR3 nucleotides are TGTGCCAGCAGCTTTAGGACAGGAGACCAAGAGACCCAGTACTTC. Amino acids: CASSFRTGDQETQYF. The V gene is TRBV7-2, the J gene TRBJ2-5; the match to TRBD1 covers 7 bases. CDR1 is SGHTA and CDR2 is FQGNSA in the germline V gene. The CDR3 loop spans 15 amino acids. V shed 3 bases, J shed 0 bases, and the junction held 4 bases outside the gene matches. The full variable domain, completed using reference TRBV7-2 and TRBJ2-5, is GAGVSQSPSNKVTEKGKDVELRCDPISGHTALYWYRQSLGQGLEFLIYFQGNSAPDKSGLPSDRFSAERTGGSVSTLTIQRTQQEDSAVYLCASSFRTGDQETQYFGPGTRLLVL.

V is TRBV25-1 and J is TRBJ2-7, with unresolved D. V lost 11 bases and J 4 bases, leaving 18 bases between the germline ends. The CDR3 is made up of 13 amino acids. Germline loops: CDR1 MGHDK, CDR2 SYGVNS. The CDR3 reads CAASPAGHYEQYF. DNA for the CDR3: TGTGCCGCCTCCCCCGCAGGCCATTACGAGCAGTACTTC.

The J gene is TRBJ1-2, the V gene TRBV6-5, with a tentative D call TRBD1 (6 bases). CDR1 is MNHEY, CDR2 SVGAGI, per germline. Trimming left V 2 bases short and J 2 bases short, with 9 bases between. The CDR3 is 14 amino acids. As DNA, the CDR3 is TGTGCCAGCAGTTACCGGGACACCAACTATGGCTACACCTTC. It codes for CASSYRDTNYGYTF.

The chain links TRBV9 to TRBJ2-5; D unclear. The germline CDR1 and CDR2 sequences are SGDLS and YYNGEE. The CDR3 contains 15 residues. Trimming removed 0 bases from V and 5 bases from J, with 14 bases in between. CDR3 sequence: CASSVERSPRETQYF. The CDR3 DNA sequence: TGTGCCAGCAGCGTAGAGCGTAGCCCACGGGAGACCCAGTACTTC. Variable domain in full (rest from reference TRBV9 and TRBJ2-5): DSGVTQTPKHLITATGQRVTLRCSPRSGDLSVYWYQQSLDQGLQFLIQYYNGEERAKGNILERFSAQQFPDLHSELNLSSLELGDSALYFCASSVERSPRETQYFGPGTRLLVL.

The rearrangement uses TRBV7-2 and TRBJ2-6; D call uncertain. Trimming stripped 1 base from V and 0 bases from J, with 4 bases between. This CDR3 has 15 amino acids. Germline V gene data show CDR1 as SGHTA and CDR2 as FQGNSA. In DNA form, the CDR3 reads TGTGCCAGCAGCTTAGTTCCCTCTGGGGCCAACGTCCTGACTTTC. Its translation is CASSLVPSGANVLTF. Filled out from reference TRBV7-2 and TRBJ2-6, the complete variable domain reads GAGVSQSPSNKVTEKGKDVELRCDPISGHTALYWYRQSLGQGLEFLIYFQGNSAPDKSGLPSDRFSAERTGGSVSTLTIQRTQQEDSAVYLCASSLVPSGANVLTFGAGSRLTVL.

This clone was recorded once. The V call is TRBV23-1, the J call TRBJ1-5; maybe TRBD1 (5 bases). TRBV23-1 is treated as an ORF (open reading frame) with a function not yet certain. V was clipped by 3 bases and J by 3 bases, with 15 bases between them. This CDR3 is built from 16 residues. CDR3 protein: CASSHPAQGYNQPQHF. CDR3 coding DNA: TGCGCCAGCAGTCACCCCGCCCAGGGATACAATCAGCCCCAGCATTTT.

V gene TRBV10-3 combines with J gene TRBJ2-5; 7 bases match TRBD1. This CDR3 region has 14 residues. V shed 4 bases and J 3 bases; nucleotides not matched to a gene: 5. Germline CDR1 is ENHRY and CDR2 is SYGVKD. Here the CDR3 reads CAISAGTEKETQYF. CDR3 nucleotides: TGTGCCATCAGTGCCGGGACAGAAAAAGAGACCCAGTACTTC.

This clone was detected a few times. The chain has TRBV9 and TRBJ2-5; D uncertain. This CDR3 contains 13 residues. CDR1 is SGDLS, CDR2 YYNGEE, per germline. The V and J ends lost 1 base and 5 bases respectively, with 9 bases between them. CDR3 residues: CASSVRPRETQYF. In nucleotides, the CDR3 is TGTGCCAGCAGCGTAAGACCGAGGGAGACCCAGTACTTC. Together with reference TRBV9 and TRBJ2-5, the CDR3 gives the full variable domain: DSGVTQTPKHLITATGQRVTLRCSPRSGDLSVYWYQQSLDQGLQFLIQYYNGEERAKGNILERFSAQQFPDLHSELNLSSLELGDSALYFCASSVRPRETQYFGPGTRLLVL.

This chain links TRBV15 with TRBJ2-3; possible D gene TRBD1, 6 bases. The CDR3 is made up of 14 amino acids. V dropped 3 bases and J dropped 4 bases, with 11 bases sitting between them. The germline gives CDR1 LNHNV, CDR2 YYDKDF (reference sequence). The DNA for the CDR3 is TGTGCCACCAGCAGGGACAGAAGTGCAGATACGCAGTATTTT. Residues: CATSRDRSADTQYF.

The chain uses TRBV7-9 and TRBJ2-5, with TRBD1 matching 9 bases. V lost 1 base and J lost 3; bases outside the gene matches: 6. Germline V lookup: CDR1 SEHNR, CDR2 FQNEAQ (reference sequence). This CDR3 comprises 16 residues. The CDR3, as DNA: TGTGCCAGCAGCTTAGGAGCGACAGGGGGTGAAGAGACCCAGTACTTC. Protein: CASSLGATGGEETQYF.

The chain uses TRBV4-3 and TRBJ2-5; 8 bases map to TRBD1. The CDR3 is 14 residues long. After removal of 3 bases from V and 5 bases from J, the junction contained 5 bases not matched to a gene. CDR1 and CDR2 from the germline V gene are LGHNA and YSLEER. The chain's CDR3 is CASSQNRGSETQYF. The CDR3 DNA reads as TGCGCCAGCAGCCAGAACAGGGGGTCGGAGACCCAGTACTTC.

This clone was counted only a few times. The chain employs TRBV9 and TRBJ2-2; a possible D gene is TRBD1 (5 bases). Germline-derived CDR1 and CDR2 are SGDLS and YYNGEE. This CDR3 spans 12 amino acids. V was cut by 7 bases and J by 2 bases, with 6 bases left in between. CDR3 nucleotides: TGTGCCAGCGGGGCTAACACCGGGGAGCTGTTTTTT. This sequence encodes CASGANTGELFF.

The CDR3 sequence is CSVAGQGSIYF. Written as DNA, the CDR3 is TGCAGCGTTGCGGGGCAGGGGTCCATATATTTT. The rearrangement joins TRBV29-1 to TRBJ1-3; perhaps TRBD1 as D (6 bases). Germline CDR1 is SQVTM and CDR2 is ANQGSEA. Trimming stripped 4 bases from V and 11 bases from J, with 12 bases between. The CDR3 runs 11 residues.